This T cell receptor (beta chain) was identified in a study of cytomegalovirus exposure and HLA in healthy donors. The germline CDR1 and CDR2 sequences are SGHRS and YFSETQ. The CDR3 sequence is 15 residues long. J gave up 2 bases and V 4 bases, and 6 bases lay outside the gene matches. While unrecorded immune exposures were likely, the donors were nominally healthy when sampled. Details on this clone: This specimen includes other DNA sequences encoding the same CDR3.

PCR employed 60 Vbeta and 13 Jbeta primers. Sequencing was performed with immunoSEQ multiplex PCR; in TCRdb, only in-frame clones are kept and a portion is missing. The sample contains around 140,000 clones, more than 55% of which appear only once. This chain joins TRBV5-1 and TRBJ2-3; 8 nucleotides line up with TRBD1. The receptor's source is a woman in her sixties or seventies in good health and CMV-seronegative. Sequencing was performed on PBMCs. The CDR3 DNA follows: TGCGCCAGCAGCCTACAGGGGGTTTACACAGATACGCAGTATTTT. This codes for CASSLQGVYTDTQYF.